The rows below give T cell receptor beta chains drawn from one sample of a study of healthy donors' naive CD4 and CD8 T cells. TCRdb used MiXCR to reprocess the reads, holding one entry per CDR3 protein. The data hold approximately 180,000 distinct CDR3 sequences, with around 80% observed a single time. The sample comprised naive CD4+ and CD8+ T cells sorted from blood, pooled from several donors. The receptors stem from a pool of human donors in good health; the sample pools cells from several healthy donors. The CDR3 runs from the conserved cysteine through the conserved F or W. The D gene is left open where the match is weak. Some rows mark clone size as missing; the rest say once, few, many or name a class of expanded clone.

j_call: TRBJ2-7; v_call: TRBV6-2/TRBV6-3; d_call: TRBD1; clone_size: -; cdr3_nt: TGTGCCAGCACCAGACAGGGCATCGAGCAGTACTTC; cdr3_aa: CASTRQGIEQYF
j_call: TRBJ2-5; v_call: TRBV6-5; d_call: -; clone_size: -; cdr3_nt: TGTGCCAGCAGGCGGGACAGTAGACAAGAGACCCAGTACTTC; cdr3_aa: CASRRDSRQETQYF
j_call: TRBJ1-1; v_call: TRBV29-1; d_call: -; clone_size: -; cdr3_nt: TGCAGCGTTCCCCTCGTGAACACTGAAGCTTTCTTT; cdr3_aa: CSVPLVNTEAFF
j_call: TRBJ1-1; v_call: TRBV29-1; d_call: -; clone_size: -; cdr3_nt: TGCAGCGTTACTCGGCCCCAGAACACTGAAGCTTTCTTT; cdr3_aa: CSVTRPQNTEAFF
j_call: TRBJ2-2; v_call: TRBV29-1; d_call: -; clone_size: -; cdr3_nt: TGCAGCGTGGCTACCGGGACGGCGAACACCGGGGAGCTGTTTTTT; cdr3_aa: CSVATGTANTGELFF
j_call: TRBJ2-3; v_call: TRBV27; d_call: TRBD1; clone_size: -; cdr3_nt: TGTGCCAGCAGAACCGACAGGGGGCGGGTTATCGCAGATACGCAGTATTTT; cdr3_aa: CASRTDRGRVIADTQYF
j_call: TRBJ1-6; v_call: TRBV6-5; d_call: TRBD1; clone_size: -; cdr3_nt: TGTGCCAGCAGTTACTCGACGGGGACAGGACGCTCCTATAATTCACCCCTCCACTTT; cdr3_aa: CASSYSTGTGRSYNSPLHF
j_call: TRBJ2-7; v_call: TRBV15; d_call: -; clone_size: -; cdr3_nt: TGTGCCACCAGCAGACTACAGGGTTACGAGCAGTACTTC; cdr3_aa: CATSRLQGYEQYF
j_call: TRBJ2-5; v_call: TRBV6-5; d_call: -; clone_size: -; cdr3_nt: TGTGCCAGCAGTTACGGGGGTATCAAAGAGACCCAGTACTTC; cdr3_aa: CASSYGGIKETQYF
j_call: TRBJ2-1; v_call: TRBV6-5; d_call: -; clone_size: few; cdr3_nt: TGTGCCAGCAGTTCTTGGGTTAATTTGAATGAGCAGTTCTTC; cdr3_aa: CASSSWVNLNEQFF
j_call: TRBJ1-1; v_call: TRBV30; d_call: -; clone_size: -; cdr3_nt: TGTGCCTGGAGTGTACGGGAATTAAGGAACACTGAAGCTTTCTTT; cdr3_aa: CAWSVRELRNTEAFF
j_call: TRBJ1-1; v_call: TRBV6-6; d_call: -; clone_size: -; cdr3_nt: TGTGCCAGCAGTGAAGCGGTGGGAAAGTGGTTCTTT; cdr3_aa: CASSEAVGKWFF
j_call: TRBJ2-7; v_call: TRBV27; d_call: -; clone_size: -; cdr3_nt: TGTGCCAGCAGTTTATCACCCTCCAGCAGCGAGCAGTACTTC; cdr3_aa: CASSLSPSSSEQYF
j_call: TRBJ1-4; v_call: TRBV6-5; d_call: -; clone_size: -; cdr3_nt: TGTGCCAGCAGTCGGATTAGTGAAAAACTGTTTTTT; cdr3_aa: CASSRISEKLFF
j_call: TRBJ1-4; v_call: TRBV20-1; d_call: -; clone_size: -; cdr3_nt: TGCAGTGTCGGGCAACCTAATGAAAAACTGTTTTTT; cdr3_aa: CSVGQPNEKLFF
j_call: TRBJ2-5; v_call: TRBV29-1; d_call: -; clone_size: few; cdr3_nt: TGCAGCGTTGACCGCGCCCAGTACTTC; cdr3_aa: CSVDRAQYF
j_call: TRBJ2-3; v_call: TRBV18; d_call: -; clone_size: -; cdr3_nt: TGTGCCAGCTCTCCATCTCACGATACGCAGTATTTT; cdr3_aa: CASSPSHDTQYF